This T cell receptor beta chain originates from a study of beta chain features in type 1 diabetes. Sequenced material consisted of expressed TCRB transcripts (all of the isolated RNA was reverse transcribed). The repertoire was sequenced with immunoSEQ multiplex PCR; TCRdb's copy has only in-frame clones and lacks some. The sample carries hundreds of thousands of clones, roughly 15% recorded once. Germline loops: CDR1 LGHNA, CDR2 YSLEER. V was cut by 1 base and J by 5 bases, with 14 bases left in between. The CDR3 has 16 amino acids. J is TRBJ1-4 and V is TRBV4-3, with D unclear. This receptor was obtained from a man between 18 and 35 years old in good health. Sequenced material: naive CD4+ T cells from blood. CDR3 bases: TGCGCCAGCAGCCAAGCGCGGCCCACGAGGAATGAAAAACTGTTTTTT. Translation gives CASSQARPTRNEKLFF.